This record covers a single T cell receptor beta chain. This clonotype showed up many times. No cognate antigen has been identified for it. Nothing much larger sits one base from this clone, and base qualities are not available. Trimming costs V 2 bases and J 1 base, and their ends lie 9 bases apart. The CDR3 measures 14 amino acids from cysteine to phenylalanine. Only CDR3 DNA remains: 42 bases, in frame from the first base. In the germline V gene (reference sequence), CDR1 corresponds to DFQATT and CDR2 to SNEGSKA. These data are taken from a study of T cells in Graves' hyperthyroidism and ophthalmopathy (dated 2019 in TCRdb). Study-wide context: Peripheral blood samples were taken at the time of initial diagnosis, prior to any treatment. TCR V-J signatures able to tell the groups apart were searched for in a discovery cohort of some 100 patients, of whom 43 had Graves' ophthalmopathy and about 55 had stable Graves' hyperthyroidism. After blood sampling, hyperthyroidism patients were treated with methimazole at a starting dose of 30 mg daily, and ophthalmopathy patients were treated with high-dose intravenous methylprednisolone. The paper describes TCR Vbeta CDR3 sequencing of more than 120 peripheral blood samples, made up of roughly 45 ophthalmopathy patients, some 76 hyperthyroidism patients and 17 progressor patients. Prospective prediction of ophthalmopathy was tested in an independent validation cohort of under 20 hyperthyroidism patients and around 16 patients who later progressed to ophthalmopathy. The 90 to 100 discovery patients were randomly divided into training and test sets at a 7:3 ratio. In addition, the study compared T-cell repertoires in thyroid tissue and in blood from about 6 Graves' hyperthyroidism patients. Study-level results and caveats: In validation, the model predicted progression to ophthalmopathy a median of roughly 6.2 months before onset, with approximately 70% sensitivity and roughly 77% specificity. A 13 V-J signature model separated ophthalmopathy from stable hyperthyroidism, with approximately 87% sensitivity and approximately 81% specificity in cross-validation and 80%/75% in testing. Most expanded thyroid clonotypes (frequency above 0.001) were also found in blood, which suggests that blood repertoires may mirror thyroid immune responses. Sample size was not statistically predetermined, and blinding of investigators to group allocation was not performed.

The TCR beta CDR3 regions were amplified from RNA transcripts. For the first round of RT-PCR on the TCR CDR3, the HTBI primer set was used together with the Qiagen OneStep RT-PCR kit. Libraries were constructed in a second round of multiplex PCR, after which size selection and purification were carried out. The libraries were sequenced on an Illumina HiSeq2000 using paired-end 100 bp reads. The study's own analysis went as follows. SOAPnuke was used to process the raw data, throwing out any read that contained adapters or uncalled bases, had a mean Phred below 15, or lacked an exact constant-primer or identifier match. COPE v1.2.5 was used to merge high-quality paired reads, and clonotypes were defined as unique nucleotide sequences. MiTCR v1.1 was used to align clonotypes to the IMGT TRBV, TRBD and TRBJ reference segments. Only V-J combinations with frequency above 0.0001, covering roughly 99% of repertoires, were analysed. A TCS score was defined as the ratio between F50 (clonal expansion) and ExV (chaos), using BLOSUM62-based TCRdist between CDR3 peptides within each V-J. Welch's t-statistics and random forest reduced 500 to 650 V-J features to 13, which were used in a naive Bayes classifier (R e1071). TCRdb reran the public reads through fastp at Q25 and MiXCR, keeping productive beta chains. CDR3 protein sequences are deduplicated, and each keeps its most common genes and DNA. Clone size and V and J calls follow TCRdb, not the original study. This sample gives some 740,000 distinct CDR3 sequences in total; about 14% of them show up just once. The leading ten clones occupy more than 8.5% of the sample.

Stable Graves' hyperthyroidism was defined as the absence of progression to ophthalmopathy over 18 months of follow-up. Hyperthyroidism patients were newly diagnosed, with disease duration under 2 months, and aged 18 to 65 years. Any patient with an uncontrolled infection, another autoimmune disease, pregnancy or lactation was excluded. Diagnoses were based on clinical symptoms, serum thyroxine and TRAb, thyroid ultrasound and orbital computed tomography. Ficoll-Paque density gradient centrifugation was used to isolate PBMCs from 8.5 to 10 ml of fresh peripheral blood. Total RNA was extracted using Trizol reagent, and RNA quality was assessed on an Agilent 2100 Bioanalyzer.

Sequenced: blood. Recombination joined TRBV20-1 with TRBJ2-1, and possibly TRBD2, on 6 matching bases. This TCR came from a woman in her late teens or twenties with Graves' hyperthyroidism. DNA sequence: TGCAGTGCTAGAACTCTAGCGTCCTACAATGAGCAGTTCTTC. The resulting protein is CSARTLASYNEQFF.